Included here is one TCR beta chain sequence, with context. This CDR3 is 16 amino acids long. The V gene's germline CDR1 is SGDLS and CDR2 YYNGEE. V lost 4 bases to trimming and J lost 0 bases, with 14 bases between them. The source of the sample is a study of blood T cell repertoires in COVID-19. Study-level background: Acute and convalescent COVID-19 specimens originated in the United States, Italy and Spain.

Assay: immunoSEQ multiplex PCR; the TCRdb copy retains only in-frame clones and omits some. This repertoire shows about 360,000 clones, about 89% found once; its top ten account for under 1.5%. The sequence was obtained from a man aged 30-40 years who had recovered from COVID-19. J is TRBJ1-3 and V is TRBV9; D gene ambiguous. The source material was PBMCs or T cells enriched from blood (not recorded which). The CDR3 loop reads CASSPEPGSSGNTIYF. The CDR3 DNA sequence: TGTGCCAGCAGCCCCGAGCCAGGCTCCTCTGGAAACACCATATATTTT. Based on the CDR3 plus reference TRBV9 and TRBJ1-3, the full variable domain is DSGVTQTPKHLITATGQRVTLRCSPRSGDLSVYWYQQSLDQGLQFLIQYYNGEERAKGNILERFSAQQFPDLHSELNLSSLELGDSALYFCASSPEPGSSGNTIYFGEGSWLTVV.